This TCR beta chain derives from a study of T cell repertoires in cytomegalovirus infection. On the study more broadly: A matching HLA type, together with CMV infection, was signaled by public TCR beta signatures.

Regarding this clonotype: The antigen remains undetermined.

TCRdb analysed the reads with MiXCR anew, one entry per CDR3 protein. This table holds roughly 200,000 distinct CDR3 sequences, around 40% found once. The receptor was derived from a human donor in good health (CMV status not recorded). Some clones in this sample may be carry-over from other donors' samples. Sequenced material: CD8+ T cells from cultured PBMCs, taken from culture after CMV antigen stimulation.

The CDR3 DNA is TGTGCCAGTAAAGTAGCGGGAGGAGGTAATGAGCAGTTCTTC. Translated, it gives CASKVAGGGNEQFF. The J gene is TRBJ2-1, the V gene TRBV19; 10 bases are shared with TRBD2. The CDR3 is 14 residues long. With 7 bases clipped from V and 7 bases from J, the junction kept 7 bases outside the gene matches. CDR1 is LNHDA, CDR2 SQIVND, per germline (reference sequence).